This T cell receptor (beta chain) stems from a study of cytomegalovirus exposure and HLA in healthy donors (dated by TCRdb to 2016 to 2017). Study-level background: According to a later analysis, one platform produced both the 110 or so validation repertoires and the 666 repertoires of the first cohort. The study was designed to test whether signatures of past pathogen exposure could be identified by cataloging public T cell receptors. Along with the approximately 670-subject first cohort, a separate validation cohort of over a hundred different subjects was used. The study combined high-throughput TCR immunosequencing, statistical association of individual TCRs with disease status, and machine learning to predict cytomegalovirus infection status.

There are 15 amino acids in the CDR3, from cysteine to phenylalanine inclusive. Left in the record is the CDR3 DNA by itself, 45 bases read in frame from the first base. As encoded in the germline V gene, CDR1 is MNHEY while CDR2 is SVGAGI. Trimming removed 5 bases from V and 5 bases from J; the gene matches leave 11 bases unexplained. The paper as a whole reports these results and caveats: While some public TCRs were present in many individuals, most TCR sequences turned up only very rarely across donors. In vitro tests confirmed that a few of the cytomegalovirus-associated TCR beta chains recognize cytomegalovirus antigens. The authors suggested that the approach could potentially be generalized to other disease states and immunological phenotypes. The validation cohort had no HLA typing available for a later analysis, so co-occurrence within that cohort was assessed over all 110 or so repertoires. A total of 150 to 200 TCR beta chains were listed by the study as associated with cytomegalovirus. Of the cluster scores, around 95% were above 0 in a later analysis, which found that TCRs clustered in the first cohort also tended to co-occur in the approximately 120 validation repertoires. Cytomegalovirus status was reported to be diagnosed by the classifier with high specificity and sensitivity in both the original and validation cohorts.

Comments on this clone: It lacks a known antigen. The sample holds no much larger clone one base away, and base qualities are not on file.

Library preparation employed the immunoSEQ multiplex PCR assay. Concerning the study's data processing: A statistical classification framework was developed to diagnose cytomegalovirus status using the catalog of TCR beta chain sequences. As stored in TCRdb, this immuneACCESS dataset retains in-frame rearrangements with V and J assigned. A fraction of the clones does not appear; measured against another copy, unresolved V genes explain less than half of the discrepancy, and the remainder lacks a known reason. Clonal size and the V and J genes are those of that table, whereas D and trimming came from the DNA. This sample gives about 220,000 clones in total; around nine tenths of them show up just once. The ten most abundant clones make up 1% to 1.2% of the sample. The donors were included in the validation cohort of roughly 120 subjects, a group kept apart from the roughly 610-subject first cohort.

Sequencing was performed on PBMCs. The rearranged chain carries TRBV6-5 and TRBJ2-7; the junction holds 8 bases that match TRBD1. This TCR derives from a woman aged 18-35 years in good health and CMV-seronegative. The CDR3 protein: CASSRIPGQAHEQYF. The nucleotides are TGTGCCAGCAGTAGGATCCCGGGACAGGCGCACGAGCAGTACTTC.